This passage covers 19 T cell receptor beta chains from one sample sequenced in a study of blood T cells in healthy people across ages. For the second PCR, which ran for about 7 to 11 cycles, a sample-barcoded 5' primer and a J-beta primer mix were used. Each CDR3 protein gets one entry after TCRdb re-called the 5' RACE reads with MiXCR. In the table there are 800,000 to 950,000 distinct CDR3 sequences, under 40% of which are singletons. The specimen was blood. Every receptor here comes from a man between 18 and 35 years old in good health.

This chain joins TRBV5-1 and TRBJ1-6; D unclear. Per germline, CDR1 SGHRS and CDR2 YFSETQ. The CDR3 length is 14 residues. Trimming removed 1 base from V and 10 bases from J, with 12 bases in between. The CDR3 DNA reads as TGCGCCAGCAGCTTGTCACACCTCGACTCACCCCTCCACTTT. Amino acid sequence: CASSLSHLDSPLHF.

The chain couples TRBV7-2 to TRBJ1-2, with 9 bases lining up with TRBD1. This CDR3 region has 16 residues. Germline lookup yields CDR1 SGHTA and CDR2 FQGNSA. The J segment lost 5 bases and the V segment lost 1 base, leaving 8 bases of the junction unmatched. The CDR3 is CASSLDGDRVSYGYTF. In DNA, the CDR3 is TGTGCCAGCAGCTTAGATGGGGACAGGGTCTCATATGGCTACACCTTC.

This clonotype has a count of ten or more. The gene calls are TRBV20-1 and TRBJ2-1, with D maybe TRBD2 (7 bases). Trimming took 3 bases from V and 4 from J, leaving 13 bases between them. The CDR3 loop spans 14 amino acids. Germline V gene data show CDR1 as DFQATT and CDR2 as SNEGSKA (reference sequence). The CDR3 protein is CSASEGGLYNEQFF. DNA for the CDR3: TGCAGTGCTAGTGAGGGGGGGCTTTACAATGAGCAGTTCTTC.

The V gene is TRBV25-1, the J gene TRBJ2-3; no definite D call. In germline, CDR1 is MGHDK, CDR2 SYGVNS. The CDR3 loop spans 16 amino acids. Trimming left V 3 bases short and J 0 bases short, with 13 bases between. The CDR3 nucleotides are TGTGCCAGCAGTGAGGGGTGGCAGACTAGCACAGATACGCAGTATTTT. The encoded protein is CASSEGWQTSTDTQYF.

This rearrangement joins TRBV12-3 or TRBV12-4 to TRBJ2-3; no firm D call. Between the trimmed V and J ends, which lost 5 bases and 0 bases, there was a span of 9 bases. The CDR3 has 14 residues. CDR3 bases: TGTGCCAGCAGTCCGACAACTAGCACAGATACGCAGTATTTT. This gives the protein CASSPTTSTDTQYF.

The gene calls are TRBV4-1 and TRBJ2-3; the match to TRBD2 covers 10 bases. This CDR3 is built from 16 residues. The germline gives CDR1 MGHRA, CDR2 YSYEKL. With 4 bases clipped from V and 6 bases from J, the junction kept 10 bases outside the gene matches. The CDR3 DNA reads TGCGCCAGCAGCCTTGAGCGGGGGGGCCAGGGGGATACGCAGTATTTT. Translated: CASSLERGGQGDTQYF.

There are a few counts of this clonotype. The chain links TRBV20-1 to TRBJ2-1; 14 nucleotides match TRBD2. The length of the CDR3 is 15 residues. Germline V CDR1 and CDR2: DFQATT, SNEGSKA (reference sequence). The junction had 4 bases not matched to a gene; V was cut back by 5 bases and J by 4 bases. CDR3 in DNA: TGCAGTGCTCGGACTAGCGGGGGGATGTACAATGAGCAGTTCTTC. Amino acids: CSARTSGGMYNEQFF.

Many counts were recorded for this clonotype. The V call is TRBV6-6, the J call TRBJ2-1; D unclear. The CDR3 loop spans 13 amino acids. V lost 0 bases to trimming and J lost 6 bases, with 6 bases between them. CDR1 MNHNY and CDR2 SVGAGI come from the germline V gene (reference sequence). The chain's CDR3 is CASSYSQSNEQFF. DNA for the CDR3: TGTGCCAGCAGTTACTCGCAGAGCAATGAGCAGTTCTTC.

The chain couples TRBV5-1 to TRBJ2-1; no clear D. TRBJ2-7 matches the DNA end more closely, so the J call is doubtful. The V gene's germline CDR1 is SGHRS and CDR2 YFSETQ. The CDR3 is 15 residues long. CDR3 amino acids: CASSAYQSSYNEQYF. CDR3 in DNA: TGCGCCAGCAGCGCCTATCAGAGCTCCTACAATGAGCAGTACTTC.

The sample holds a few counts of this clonotype. The chain uses TRBV19 and TRBJ2-1; D is possibly TRBD2 (6 bases). V lost 8 bases to trimming and J lost 6 bases, with 20 bases between them. Germline-derived CDR1 and CDR2 are LNHDA and SQIVND (reference sequence). The CDR3 is 15 amino acids. The CDR3 region has the DNA TGTGCCAGTGCGCTCCCGGGAGCGATTTCCAATGAGCAGTTCTTC. Protein: CASALPGAISNEQFF. The full variable domain, with the rest looked up from reference TRBV19 and TRBJ2-1, is DGGITQSPKYLFRKEGQNVTLSCEQNLNHDAMYWYRQDPGQGLRLIYYSQIVNDFQKGDIAEGYSVSREKKESFPLTVTSAQKNPTAFYLCASALPGAISNEQFFGPGTRLTVL.

This clonotype was recorded a few times. This chain uses TRBV7-9 with TRBJ2-7; no clear D gene. Germline V CDR1 and CDR2: SEHNR, FQNEAQ (reference sequence). The length of the CDR3 is 15 residues. Trimming removed 3 bases from V and 0 bases from J, with 12 bases in between. CDR3 sequence reads: CASSFTRLSSYEQYF. The CDR3 DNA sequence: TGTGCCAGCAGCTTTACTCGGCTGAGCTCCTACGAGCAGTACTTC.

The table lists this clonotype with many counts. The chain has TRBV5-1 and TRBJ1-1; maybe TRBD1 (6 bases). Trimming shortened V by 4 bases and J by 0 bases, and 13 bases separated the two germline ends. Germline V gene data show CDR1 as SGHRS and CDR2 as YFSETQ. CDR3 length equals 15 residues. CDR3 protein: CASSPYRDMNTEAFF. The CDR3 bases are TGCGCCAGCAGCCCTTACAGGGATATGAACACTGAAGCTTTCTTT.

The chain joins TRBV9 to TRBJ2-1; D ambiguous. The CDR3 extends over 15 amino acids. The V end was cut by 1 base, the J end by 0 bases, with 8 bases between. Germline CDR1 is SGDLS and CDR2 is YYNGEE. The CDR3 region is CASSVLAISYNEQFF. DNA for the CDR3: TGTGCCAGCAGCGTACTGGCGATCTCCTACAATGAGCAGTTCTTC.

This clonotype was detected ten times or more. V gene TRBV12-3 or TRBV12-4 combines with J gene TRBJ2-1; TRBD2 is a possible D gene (5 bases). The CDR3 runs 19 residues. The V end was cut by 7 bases, the J end by 2 bases, with 27 bases between. This chain's CDR3 is CASTDRPIPGGNPYNEQFF. CDR3 DNA: TGTGCCAGCACCGATAGACCGATCCCAGGAGGCAACCCCTACAATGAGCAGTTCTTC.

This clonotype appeared a few times. The chain has TRBV12-3 or TRBV12-4 and TRBJ1-2; D is unresolved. The CDR3 consists of 14 residues. Trimming took 1 base from V and 0 from J, leaving 6 bases between them. The CDR3 DNA is TGTGCCAGCAGTTTAGGGTCAGCTAACTATGGCTACACCTTC. The encoded protein is CASSLGSANYGYTF.

With respect to this clonotype: A much larger clone lies a single base off, so this may be a read error. This chain joins TRBV4-1 and TRBJ2-6, with unresolved D. V lost 2 bases and J lost 0, with 5 bases in between. The CDR3 is 15 amino acids. Looked up from germline, CDR1 is MGHRA and CDR2 is YSYEKL. CDR3 in amino acids: CASSQLRSGANVLTF. The CDR3 nucleotides are TGCGCCAGCAGCCAATTACGCTCTGGGGCCAACGTCCTGACTTTC.

This clonotype was counted at least ten times. This sequence joins TRBV5-1 and TRBJ1-1; possibly TRBD1 for D (6 bases). The germline CDR1 and CDR2 sequences are SGHRS and YFSETQ. This CDR3 contains 15 residues. The V and J ends lost 0 bases and 1 base respectively, with 10 bases between them. The CDR3 region is CASSLEDSSNTEAFF. In DNA form, the CDR3 reads TGCGCCAGCAGCTTGGAGGACAGCTCGAACACTGAAGCTTTCTTT.

The gene calls are TRBV12-3 or TRBV12-4 and TRBJ2-5; D possibly uses TRBD1 or TRBD2 (5 bases each). The V end lost 6 bases, the J end lost 0 bases, and 14 bases lay between the germline ends. The CDR3 covers 15 residues. The CDR3 is CASSNGTGYQETQYF. CDR3 DNA sequence: TGTGCCAGCAGCAACGGGACGGGGTACCAAGAGACCCAGTACTTC.

Worth noting for this clonotype: Sequence at one end of the junction differs from germline and may be a read error. The chain employs TRBV4-3 and TRBJ2-3; D remains unclear. Germline-derived CDR1 and CDR2 are LGHNA and YSLEER. The CDR3 sequence is 14 residues long. The DNA of the CDR3 is TGCGCCAGCAGCCAAGATCTTGGAACAGATACGCGGTATTTT. Encoded protein: CASSQDLGTDTRYF.